The rows below give T cell receptor beta chains drawn from one sample of a study of glioma-infiltrating T cells. TCRdb reprocessed the multiplex PCR reads with MiXCR, giving one entry per CDR3 protein. The profile covers more than 300,000 distinct CDR3 sequences, with 41% appearing a single time and about 12% taken by the ten largest. Input material: glioma tissue, nonneoplastic brain tissue, or PBMCs (not recorded which). The receptor set was obtained from a human donor with low-grade glioma or glioblastoma, undergoing nonglioma brain surgery, or in good health (not recorded which). The CDR3 runs from the conserved cysteine through the conserved F or W. The order of the fields is CDR3 protein, CDR3 DNA, J gene, V gene, D gene, clone size. A D gene is named only where the DNA matches it firmly. Size is stated for part of the rows, as once, few or many counts, or as a class when the clone is expanded.

CASSLDRLVYEQYF,TGTGCCAGCAGCTTGGACAGGCTGGTCTACGAGCAGTACTTC,TRBJ2-7,TRBV5-4,NA,NA
CSARDGTGNEQFF,TGCAGTGCTAGAGATGGGACAGGGAATGAGCAGTTCTTC,TRBJ2-1,TRBV20-1,TRBD1,NA
CASSEGYTEAFF,TGTGCCAGCAGTGAAGGGTACACTGAAGCTTTCTTT,TRBJ1-1,TRBV2,NA,few
CASSFSASYSYEQYF,TGTGCCAGCAGTTTCAGCGCATCCTACTCCTACGAGCAGTACTTC,TRBJ2-7,TRBV27,NA,many
CASNPWAGGYNEQFF,TGTGCCAGCAACCCCTGGGCGGGAGGCTACAATGAGCAGTTCTTC,TRBJ2-1,TRBV6-1,TRBD2,many
CASSPTSQGASNQPQHF,TGTGCCAGCTCACCAACTTCCCAGGGGGCTAGCAATCAGCCCCAGCATTTT,TRBJ1-5,TRBV18,TRBD1,NA
CSASTSGDTQYF,TGCAGTGCTAGCACTAGCGGAGATACGCAGTATTTT,TRBJ2-3,TRBV20-1,TRBD2,few
CASSYRRGHSSYNEQFF,TGTGCCAGCAGTTACAGGAGGGGGCACAGCTCCTACAATGAGCAGTTCTTC,TRBJ2-1,TRBV6-6,NA,few
CASSFIAFANTGELFF,TGTGCCAGCAGTTTCATAGCGTTCGCGAACACCGGGGAGCTGTTTTTT,TRBJ2-2,TRBV27,NA,many
CASSLRSTSGNTIYF,TGTGCCAGCAGTTTGCGGAGTACCTCTGGAAACACCATATATTTT,TRBJ1-3,TRBV27,NA,few
CASSQRGASNSPLHF,TGCGCCAGCAGCCAAAGAGGGGCCTCTAATTCACCCCTCCACTTT,TRBJ1-6,TRBV4-3,NA,few
CATAGSGRAVNEQFF,TGTGCCACCGCCGGTAGCGGGAGGGCCGTGAATGAGCAGTTCTTC,TRBJ2-1,TRBV15,TRBD2,many
CSVSRQQQETQYF,TGCAGCGTTTCCCGACAGCAACAAGAGACCCAGTACTTC,TRBJ2-5,TRBV29-1,NA,NA
CASSQDGAGQETQYF,TGTGCCAGCAGCCAAGATGGGGCGGGGCAAGAGACCCAGTACTTC,TRBJ2-5,TRBV3-1,NA,few
CSARDLYGWEGQETQYF,TGCAGTGCTAGAGATCTGTATGGGTGGGAGGGCCAAGAGACCCAGTACTTC,TRBJ2-5,TRBV20-1,TRBD2,NA
CASSTYRGETQYF,TGTGCCAGCAGTACCTACAGGGGGGAGACCCAGTACTTC,TRBJ2-5,TRBV27,TRBD1,few
CASSIDTNIQYF,TGTGCCAGTAGTATAGATACAAACATTCAGTACTTC,TRBJ2-4,TRBV19,NA,NA
CASSQVRGHGTGELFF,TGCGCCAGCAGCCAAGTCCGGGGGCATGGCACCGGGGAGCTGTTTTTT,TRBJ2-2,TRBV4-1,NA,NA
CASRLEQDQETQYF,TGTGCCAGCAGGCTTGAACAGGACCAAGAGACCCAGTACTTC,TRBJ2-5,TRBV5-8,NA,NA
CASSIQHGHYEQYF,TGTGCCAGTAGTATTCAACATGGCCACTACGAGCAGTACTTC,TRBJ2-7,TRBV19,NA,few
CSARDAGRSSYEQYF,TGCAGTGCTAGAGATGCCGGCCGAAGCTCCTACGAGCAGTACTTC,TRBJ2-7,TRBV20-1,NA,few
CASRTSSRDQYF,TGTGCCAGCAGGACCTCGTCAAGGGATCAGTACTTC,TRBJ2-4,TRBV27,NA,NA
CASSSTGSAHQPQHF,TGCGCCAGCAGCTCGACAGGGAGTGCCCATCAGCCCCAGCATTTT,TRBJ1-5,TRBV5-1,TRBD1,few
CASSPEAKTYEQYF,TGTGCCAGCAGTCCTGAAGCGAAGACCTACGAGCAGTACTTC,TRBJ2-7,TRBV12-3/TRBV12-4,NA,NA
CSARVPGAVNTQAFF,TGCAGTGCTCGAGTGCCAGGGGCGGTGAACACTCAAGCTTTCTTT,TRBJ1-1,TRBV20-1,NA,NA
CASSGRAEQYF,TGTGCCAGCAGCGGCCGCGCCGAGCAGTACTTC,TRBJ2-7,TRBV7-2,NA,NA
CASSSQTGGEETQYF,TGTGCCAGCAGCTCCCAGACAGGGGGGGAAGAGACCCAGTACTTC,TRBJ2-5,TRBV7-2,TRBD1,NA
CASSEGPANEQFF,TGTGCCAGCTCAGAGGGACCCGCCAATGAGCAGTTCTTC,TRBJ2-1,TRBV18,NA,few
CSAKWFGAHEQFF,TGCAGTGCTAAATGGTTTGGCGCGCATGAGCAGTTCTTC,TRBJ2-1,TRBV20-1,NA,many
CASREYEGNTEAFF,TGTGCCAGCAGGGAGTATGAGGGGAACACTGAAGCTTTCTTT,TRBJ1-1,TRBV27,NA,many
CASSQDKNEQFF,TGCGCCAGCAGCCAAGATAAGAATGAGCAGTTCTTC,TRBJ2-1,TRBV4-1,NA,many
CSARPFPPTAYNSPLHF,TGCAGTGCTAGACCCTTCCCTCCGACGGCTTATAATTCACCCCTCCACTTT,TRBJ1-6,TRBV20-1,NA,many
CASSSDRGLYNEQFF,TGTGCCAGCAGTTCGGACAGGGGTCTCTACAATGAGCAGTTCTTC,TRBJ2-1,TRBV6-1,TRBD1,NA